Ten or more counts support the clone carrying this T cell receptor beta chain. As yet, its antigen is unknown. The sample is drawn from a study of response to subunit inactivated influenza vaccine. The CDR3 covers 16 residues. The J segment lost 5 bases and the V segment lost 3 bases, leaving 8 bases of the junction unmatched. The germline V gene encodes CDR1 LGHDT and CDR2 YNNKEL (reference sequence). TCRdb used MiXCR to reprocess the RT-PCR reads, holding one entry per CDR3 protein. The sample includes more than 450,000 distinct CDR3 sequences, 10% to 15% seen only once; the top ten take 10%. Findings of the study overall: Authors suggested each seasonal flu vaccination may recruit only limited numbers of new T cells.

The source of this sequence is a man in his fifties who received an inactivated influenza vaccine. The genes are TRBV3-1 and TRBJ2-3; 10 bases map to TRBD2. Sequenced here: PBMCs from blood, sampled on the day of vaccination. This CDR3 reads CASSQLSGGLGDTQYF. The CDR3 DNA reads TGTGCCAGCAGCCAGCTTAGCGGGGGGCTAGGAGATACGCAGTATTTT.